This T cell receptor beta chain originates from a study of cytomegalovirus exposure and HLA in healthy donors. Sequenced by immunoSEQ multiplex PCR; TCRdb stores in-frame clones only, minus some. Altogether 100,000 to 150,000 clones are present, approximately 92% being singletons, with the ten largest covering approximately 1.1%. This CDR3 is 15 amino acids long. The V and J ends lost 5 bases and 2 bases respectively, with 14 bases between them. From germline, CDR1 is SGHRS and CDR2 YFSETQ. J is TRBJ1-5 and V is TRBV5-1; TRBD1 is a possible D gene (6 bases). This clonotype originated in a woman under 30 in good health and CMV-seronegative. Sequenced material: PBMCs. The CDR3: CASRGGASGNQPQHF. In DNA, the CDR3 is TGCGCCAGCAGGGGGGGGGCGTCAGGCAATCAGCCCCAGCATTTT.